These 5 T cell receptor beta chains came from one sample sequenced in a study of CD8 T cells in Susac syndrome. RNA in amounts of roughly 0.5 to 1 ug was reverse transcribed with random hexamers. TCRdb itself ran the immunoSEQ multiplex PCR reads through MiXCR, one entry per CDR3 protein. The sample lists fewer than 85,000 distinct CDR3 sequences, 85% to 95% occurring once. The sequenced sample consisted of CD8+ T cells from PBMCs. These receptors were collected from a human donor with Susac syndrome.

Worth noting for this clonotype: Compared with germline, one end of the junction differs, possibly owing to a read error. The chain is built from TRBV13 and TRBJ2-2; D not resolved. Germline V CDR1 and CDR2: PRHDT, FYEKMQ (reference sequence). The CDR3 consists of 15 residues. This CDR3 reads CASSLGVESHGELFF. The CDR3 region has the DNA TGTGCCAGTAGCTTGGGTGTGGAGAGTCACGGGGAGCTGTTTTTT.

This rearrangement joins TRBV4-1 to TRBJ2-4; 12 bases are shared with TRBD2. Germline V gene data show CDR1 as MGHRA and CDR2 as YSYEKL. The CDR3 runs 17 residues. Trimming at V came to 0 bases and at J to 11 bases, leaving 11 bases not matched to a gene. CDR3 region: CASSQDRLAGGPGFQYF. The DNA of the CDR3 is TGCGCCAGCAGCCAAGACCGCCTAGCGGGAGGGCCGGGGTTTCAGTACTTC.

The rearrangement uses TRBV4-1 and TRBJ1-5; D remains unclear. The CDR3 is 15 residues long. V was pared by 1 base and J by 4 bases, with 11 bases between. Germline CDR1 and CDR2: MGHRA and YSYEKL. The CDR3 here is CASSQVNHGNQPQHF. CDR3 bases: TGCGCCAGCAGCCAAGTAAATCACGGGAATCAGCCCCAGCATTTT.

The CDR3 loop is CASTPSGNEQFF. CDR3 nucleotide sequence: TGTGCCAGCACCCCTAGCGGGAATGAGCAGTTCTTC. This sequence joins TRBV25-1 and TRBJ2-1; 8 nucleotides agree with TRBD2. CDR1 is MGHDK and CDR2 is SYGVNS in the germline V gene. There are 12 residues in the CDR3. Trimming at V came to 7 bases and at J to 7 bases, leaving 3 bases not matched to a gene.

The chain couples TRBV20-1 to TRBJ2-2; 9 nucleotides line up with TRBD1. CDR1 is DFQATT and CDR2 is SNEGSKA in the germline V gene (reference sequence). The V segment lost 4 bases and the J segment 5 bases; nucleotides outside the gene matches: 2. There are 13 residues in the CDR3. The CDR3 reads CSAMDRGTGELFF. The DNA of the CDR3 is TGCAGTGCTATGGACAGGGGTACCGGGGAGCTGTTTTTT.